Below are 10 T cell receptor beta chains sequenced from a single sample in a study of CD4 T cells in relation to SARS-CoV-2 and coronaviruses. The unexposed donors gave CD4+ T cells in about 2011-2019, prior to COVID-19. CD4+ T cells were isolated from the cells after about 11 days of culture. Their target antigens are unknown. Method: immunoSEQ multiplex PCR; TCRdb's copy keeps in-frame clones and lacks some. The table includes some 25,000 clones, roughly 80% detected once. The material sequenced was CD4+ T cells from PBMCs, cultured in vitro. These TCRs come from a human donor in good health.

A word on this clone: A read error may produce the germline difference seen at one junction end. This rearrangement joins TRBV4-1 to TRBJ1-5, with no clear D. The germline V gene encodes CDR1 MGHRA and CDR2 YSYEKL. The CDR3 runs 15 residues. The CDR3 DNA sequence: TGCGCCAGCAGCGAAGACGGATATAGCAATCAGCCCCAGCATTTT. It encodes CASSEDGYSNQPQHF.

The chain employs TRBV7-2 and TRBJ1-1; 7 nucleotides agree with TRBD1. The CDR3 is 16 residues long. After removal of 4 bases from V and 4 bases from J, the junction contained 12 bases not matched to a gene. Germline V gene lookup returns CDR1 SGHTA and CDR2 FQGNSA. CDR3 bases: TGTGCCAGCAGCTCACGTACCTTGACAGGGACCACTGAAGCTTTCTTT. It is translated as CASSSRTLTGTTEAFF.

The chain employs TRBV21-1 and TRBJ1-2. TRBV21-1 is listed as a pseudogene. This CDR3 region has 14 residues. This chain's CDR3 is CASSTGPRWDGYTF. The CDR3 nucleotides are TGTGCCAGCAGCACCGGACCGCGTTGGGATGGCTACACCTTC.

The chain uses TRBV7-9 and TRBJ2-1; 14 bases fit TRBD2. Germline V CDR1 and CDR2: SEHNR, FQNEAQ (reference sequence). The CDR3 extends over 16 amino acids. With V trimmed by 5 bases and J by 10 bases, 10 bases remained unmatched. This CDR3 reads CASSATGLAGGDEQFF. The DNA for the CDR3 is TGTGCCAGCAGCGCAACTGGACTAGCGGGAGGAGACGAGCAGTTCTTC.

The chain combines TRBV7-8 with TRBJ2-1; D perhaps matches TRBD2 (6 bases). The CDR3 extends over 15 amino acids. V shed 2 bases and J shed 4 bases, with 12 bases lying between them. Per the germline V gene, CDR1 is SGHVS and CDR2 is FQNEAQ. The CDR3 reads CASSLSSASYNEQFF. CDR3 coding DNA: TGTGCCAGCAGCTTATCTAGCGCTTCGTACAATGAGCAGTTCTTC.

This clone was recorded a few times. V gene TRBV10-3 combines with J gene TRBJ1-2; a weak D match, TRBD1 (6 bases). CDR1 and CDR2 (germline): ENHRY, SYGVKD. The CDR3 spans 14 residues. Trimming shortened V by 2 bases and J by 4 bases, and 11 bases separated the two germline ends. CDR3 coding DNA: TGTGCCATCAGTGAGGGGGGCCTCTCCTATGGCTACACCTTC. It encodes CAISEGGLSYGYTF.

The rearrangement links TRBV5-4 to TRBJ2-7, with 14 bases lining up with TRBD2. This CDR3 region has 19 residues. CDR1 is SGHNT, CDR2 YYREEE, per germline (reference sequence). V shed 1 base and J 1 base; nucleotides not matched to a gene: 10. CDR3 amino acids: CASSLWSPGLAGESYEQYF. The CDR3 DNA follows: TGTGCCAGCAGCTTGTGGAGTCCGGGACTAGCGGGAGAATCCTACGAGCAGTACTTC.

The gene calls are TRBV6-5 and TRBJ2-7; no firm D call. The V gene lost 5 bases and the J gene lost 2 bases, with 10 bases spanning the gap. The CDR3 length is 13 residues. Germline CDR1 MNHEY, CDR2 SVGAGI. Written as DNA, the CDR3 is TGTGCCAGCAGTATCCTAGGGCCCTACGAGCAGTACTTC. This sequence encodes CASSILGPYEQYF.

The rearrangement uses TRBV11-2 and TRBJ2-2; D not certain. The V gene lost 0 bases and the J gene lost 11 bases, with 10 bases spanning the gap. This CDR3 has 13 residues. Germline CDR1 reads SGHAT; CDR2 reads FQNNGV. CDR3 in amino acids: CASSLDFRAELFF. The CDR3 coding sequence is TGTGCCAGCAGCTTAGACTTCCGTGCTGAGCTGTTTTTT.

This chain connects TRBV5-4 to TRBJ2-1; TRBD2 matches at 9 bases. V lost 0 bases and J lost 4; bases outside the gene matches: 8. CDR1 is SGHNT and CDR2 is YYREEE in the germline V gene (reference sequence). The CDR3 is made up of 17 amino acids. In DNA, the CDR3 is TGTGCCAGCAGCTTGGGCGGGGGGGCCTTAAAGTACAATGAGCAGTTCTTC. Residues: CASSLGGGALKYNEQFF.